This T cell receptor beta chain was captured by sequencing in a study of blood T cell repertoires in COVID-19. The protocol was immunoSEQ multiplex PCR, while the TCRdb copy is restricted to in-frame clones and leaves out a portion. The sample gives about 240,000 clones, about four fifths of which show up once; around 9.6% is in the top ten. The ends lost 1 base at V and 2 bases at J; junction bases unmatched: 4. CDR1 is MGHRA, CDR2 YSYEKL, per germline. The CDR3 totals 16 residues. The chain joins TRBV4-1 to TRBJ1-1, with 10 positions matching TRBD1. The sequence was collected from an elderly woman with acute or convalescent COVID-19. Sample: peripheral blood. In nucleotides, the CDR3 is TGCGCCAGCAGCCAAGGGACAGGGGGGGGAAACACTGAAGCTTTCTTT. This gives the protein CASSQGTGGGNTEAFF.